Listed here are 8 T cell receptor beta chains from one sample, sequenced in a study of regulatory T cells in long-lasting Graves disease. Described time point: newly diagnosed GD, antithyroid drugs for less than 3 months. RNA isolated from PBMCs was used to make the TCR library. iRepertoire HTBI primers and Arm-PCR of CDR3 regions built TCR beta libraries. A single record per CDR3 protein comes from TCRdb applying MiXCR to the multiplex PCR reads. Among 350,000 to 400,000 distinct CDR3 sequences, 15% to 18% were seen once, and the ten largest hold 20% to 25%. Sequencing was performed on peripheral blood mononuclear cells (PBMCs), taken at new diagnosis, from a patient treated with antithyroid drugs. Receptors originate from a female donor with Graves disease.

Ten or more counts support this clonotype. The J gene is TRBJ1-4, the V gene TRBV28; 7 positions agree with TRBD1. V shed 5 bases and J 12 bases; nucleotides not matched to a gene: 6. Germline assignment: CDR1 MDHEN and CDR2 SYDVKM. This CDR3 spans 12 amino acids. This chain's CDR3 is CASSLSDRQLFF. The CDR3, as DNA: TGTGCCAGCAGTCTATCGGACAGGCAACTGTTTTTT.

In its sample, this clonotype was seen many times. The chain carries TRBV20-1 and TRBJ2-3, with 10 bases lining up with TRBD1. This CDR3 contains 15 residues. The V gene end was trimmed by 6 bases and the J gene end by 3 bases; junction bases not matched to a gene: 9. The germline V gene has CDR1 DFQATT and CDR2 SNEGSKA (reference sequence). CDR3 sequence: CSANFGQGVTDTQYF. The CDR3 bases are TGCAGTGCCAACTTCGGACAGGGGGTAACAGATACGCAGTATTTT.

This clonotype appeared many times. The chain employs TRBV7-9 and TRBJ2-3; 8 positions match TRBD1. V was pared by 5 bases and J by 5 bases, with 6 bases of the junction left unmatched. The germline V gene has CDR1 SEHNR and CDR2 FQNEAQ (reference sequence). This CDR3 has 14 amino acids. The CDR3 sequence is CASSARTGIDTQYF. For the CDR3, the DNA is TGTGCCAGCAGCGCCCGGACAGGGATAGATACGCAGTATTTT.

This rearrangement joins TRBV19 to TRBJ2-2, with TRBD1 identical over 8 bases. After removal of 3 bases from V and 0 bases from J, the junction contained 9 bases not matched to a gene. The CDR3 is made up of 18 amino acids. The germline V gene has CDR1 LNHDA and CDR2 SQIVND (reference sequence). The CDR3 nucleotides are TGTGCCAGTAGTATGCGGACAGGGATCCCTTCGAACACCGGGGAGCTGTTTTTT. It encodes CASSMRTGIPSNTGELFF. The whole variable domain, filled in from reference TRBV19 and TRBJ2-2, reads DGGITQSPKYLFRKEGQNVTLSCEQNLNHDAMYWYRQDPGQGLRLIYYSQIVNDFQKGDIAEGYSVSREKKESFPLTVTSAQKNPTAFYLCASSMRTGIPSNTGELFFGEGSRLTVL.

This chain connects TRBV7-2 to TRBJ1-6; D remains unclear. CDR1 and CDR2 from the germline V gene are SGHTA and FQGNSA. V was trimmed by 0 bases and J by 5 bases, leaving 8 bases between them. The CDR3 is made up of 15 amino acids. CDR3 nucleotide sequence: TGTGCCAGCAGCTTAGCAGTCAGCAATAATTCACCCCTCCACTTT. Amino acids: CASSLAVSNNSPLHF.

CDR3: CASSQDSGQRMNTEAFF. The CDR3 region has the DNA TGTGCCAGCAGCCAAGATTCGGGACAGAGGATGAACACTGAAGCTTTCTTT. The chain employs TRBV3-1 and TRBJ1-1, with TRBD1 matching over 7 bases. Germline V gene sequence: CDR1 LGHDT, CDR2 YNNKEL (reference sequence). CDR3 size: 17 residues. Trimming took 0 bases from V and 0 from J; bases not matched to a gene: 7.

This clonotype was counted ten times or more. V and J are TRBV7-2 and TRBJ2-1, with 13 bases that match TRBD2. CDR1 is SGHTA and CDR2 is FQGNSA in the germline V gene. There are 16 residues in the CDR3. Losses at the gene ends were 4 bases for V and 7 bases for J; bases not matched to a gene: 7. The CDR3 DNA follows: TGTGCCAGCAGCTCACGCCGGACTAGCGGGAGAAATGAGCAGTTCTTC. Its translation is CASSSRRTSGRNEQFF.

This clonotype was recorded at least ten times. The chain links TRBV7-2 to TRBJ1-4; 7 nucleotides line up with TRBD1. Germline V gives CDR1 SGHTA, CDR2 FQGNSA. There are 14 residues in the CDR3. V dropped 4 bases and J dropped 8; count of bases not matched to a gene: 7. In DNA form, the CDR3 reads TGTGCCAGCAGCTCCACAGGGGCTGGGGAAAAACTGTTTTTT. It yields the protein CASSSTGAGEKLFF.